This paragraph reports one T cell receptor (beta chain). The germline V gene has CDR1 KGHSH and CDR2 LQKENI. This CDR3 is 14 amino acids long. Trimming took off 2 bases at V and 1 base at J, with 7 bases between the two ends. Generated by immunoSEQ multiplex PCR, the TCRdb table keeps only in-frame clones and is missing some. The table has under 85,000 clones, around 96% seen once. This sample is drawn from a study of technical replicates of blood from a few donors. The sample comprised T cells isolated from PBMCs. V gene TRBV18 combines with J gene TRBJ2-3; D not resolved. The TCR comes from a human donor in good health. The chain's CDR3 is CASSPSGGTDTQYF. The CDR3 bases are TGTGCCAGCTCACCATCAGGCGGCACAGATACGCAGTATTTT.